This TCR beta chain originates from a study of blood T cell repertoires in COVID-19. Study in general: Italy, Spain and the United States were the sources of the convalescent and acute COVID-19 samples. From T cells, B-cell-depleted T cells, or PBMCs came the material, which was cDNA or gDNA.

Under the authors' procedure: Counts of nucleated cells, estimated from reference gene primer amplification, were obtained. Here immunoSEQ multiplex PCR was the method, and the copy in TCRdb shows in-frame clones only, minus some. V, J and clone size reflect that table, while D and trimming were determined from the DNA. The table has approximately 350,000 clones, 80% to 90% seen once. The CDR3 is 17 amino acids. Germline V gene sequence: CDR1 MNHNS, CDR2 SASEGT. The V segment lost 1 base and the J segment 0 bases; nucleotides outside the gene matches: 9. Seattle participants joined during active infection and were tracked over time.

The clonotype was recovered from a woman in her fifties or sixties with COVID-19, enrolled during active disease. This chain joins TRBV6-1 and TRBJ2-7; 7 bases match TRBD2. Sequenced sample: peripheral blood. CDR3 in DNA: TGTGCCAGCAGTGAAGTCTCTAGCGGCTTAAGCTCCTACGAGCAGTACTTC. Translating gives CASSEVSSGLSSYEQYF.